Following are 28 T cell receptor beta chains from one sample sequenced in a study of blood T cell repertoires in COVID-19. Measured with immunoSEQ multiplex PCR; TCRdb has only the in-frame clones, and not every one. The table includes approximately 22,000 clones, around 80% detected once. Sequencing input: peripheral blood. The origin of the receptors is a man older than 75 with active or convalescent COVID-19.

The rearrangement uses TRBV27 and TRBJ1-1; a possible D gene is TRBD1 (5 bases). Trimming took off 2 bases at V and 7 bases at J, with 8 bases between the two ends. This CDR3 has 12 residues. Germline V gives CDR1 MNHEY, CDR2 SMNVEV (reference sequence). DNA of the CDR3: TGTGCCAGCAGTTTAAGGGGTAGTGAAGCTTTCTTT. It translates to CASSLRGSEAFF.

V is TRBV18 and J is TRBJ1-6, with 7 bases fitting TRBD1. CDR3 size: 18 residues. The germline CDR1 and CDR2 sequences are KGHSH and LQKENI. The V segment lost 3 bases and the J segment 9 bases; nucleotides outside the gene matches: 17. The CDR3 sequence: CASSPRDYRGVGISPLHF. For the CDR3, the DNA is TGTGCCAGCTCACCGCGCGACTACAGGGGCGTGGGAATTTCACCCCTCCACTTT.

CDR3 region: CASRLGLSNTEAFF. The CDR3 DNA reads TGTGCCAGTAGATTGGGACTCTCAAACACTGAAGCTTTCTTT. The chain is built from TRBV19 and TRBJ1-1, with a possible D match to TRBD1 (5 bases). The CDR3 has 14 amino acids. The germline V gene encodes CDR1 LNHDA and CDR2 SQIVND (reference sequence). V was trimmed by 6 bases and J by 2 bases, leaving 13 bases between them. The full variable domain, in which reference TRBV19 and TRBJ1-1 provide the parts outside the CDR3, is DGGITQSPKYLFRKEGQNVTLSCEQNLNHDAMYWYRQDPGQGLRLIYYSQIVNDFQKGDIAEGYSVSREKKESFPLTVTSAQKNPTAFYLCASRLGLSNTEAFFGQGTRLTVV.

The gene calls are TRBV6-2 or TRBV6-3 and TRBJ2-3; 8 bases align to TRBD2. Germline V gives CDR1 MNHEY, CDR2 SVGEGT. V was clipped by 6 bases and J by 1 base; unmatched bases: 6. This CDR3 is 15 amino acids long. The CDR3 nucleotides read TGTGCCAGCAGCCGGGGGCGGGGGGGCACAGATACGCAGTATTTT. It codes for CASSRGRGGTDTQYF.

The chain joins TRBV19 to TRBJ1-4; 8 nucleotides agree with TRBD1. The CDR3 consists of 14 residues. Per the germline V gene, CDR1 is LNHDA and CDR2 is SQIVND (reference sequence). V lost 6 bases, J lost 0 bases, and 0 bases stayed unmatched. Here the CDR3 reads CASRDRATNEKLFF. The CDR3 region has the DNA TGTGCCAGTAGGGACAGGGCAACTAATGAAAAACTGTTTTTT.

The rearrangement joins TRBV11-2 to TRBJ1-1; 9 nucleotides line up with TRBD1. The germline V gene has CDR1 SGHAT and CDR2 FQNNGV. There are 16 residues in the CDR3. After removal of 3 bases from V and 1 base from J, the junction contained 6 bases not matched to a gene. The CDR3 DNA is TGTGCCAGCAGCTTCAGCGGGACAGGGAAGAACACTGAAGCTTTCTTT. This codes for CASSFSGTGKNTEAFF.

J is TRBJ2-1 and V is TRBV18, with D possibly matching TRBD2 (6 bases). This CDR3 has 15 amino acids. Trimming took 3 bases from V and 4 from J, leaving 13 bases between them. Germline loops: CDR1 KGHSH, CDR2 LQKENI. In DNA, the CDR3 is TGTGCCAGCTCACCCGAGGAGGGATGGTACAATGAGCAGTTCTTC. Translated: CASSPEEGWYNEQFF. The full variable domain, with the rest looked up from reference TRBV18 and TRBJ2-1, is NAGVMQNPRHLVRRRGQEARLRCSPMKGHSHVYWYRQLPEEGLKFMVYLQKENIIDESGMPKERFSAEFPKEGPSILRIQQVVRGDSAAYFCASSPEEGWYNEQFFGPGTRLTVL.

This CDR3 is CASSPQTGIYEQYF. The CDR3 region has the DNA TGTGCCAGCAGCCCCCAGACAGGGATATACGAGCAGTACTTC. The V and J genes are TRBV5-5 and TRBJ2-7; 7 bases match TRBD1. The CDR3 runs to 14 residues. V dropped 4 bases and J dropped 4; count of bases not matched to a gene: 8. Germline values: CDR1 SGHKS, CDR2 YYEKEE (reference sequence).

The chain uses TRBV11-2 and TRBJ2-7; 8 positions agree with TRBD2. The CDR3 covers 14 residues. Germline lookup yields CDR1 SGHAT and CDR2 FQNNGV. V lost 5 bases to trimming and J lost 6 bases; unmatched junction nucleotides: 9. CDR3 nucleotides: TGTGCCAGCAGCCCCTCAGCGGGAGAGTCCGAGCAGTACTTC. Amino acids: CASSPSAGESEQYF.

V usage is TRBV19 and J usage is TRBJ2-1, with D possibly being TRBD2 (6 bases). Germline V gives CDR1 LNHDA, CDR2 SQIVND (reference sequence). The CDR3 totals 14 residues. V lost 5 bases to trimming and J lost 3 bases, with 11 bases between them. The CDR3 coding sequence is TGTGCCAGTAGTGGACCGGGACTCTACAATGAGCAGTTCTTC. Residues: CASSGPGLYNEQFF.

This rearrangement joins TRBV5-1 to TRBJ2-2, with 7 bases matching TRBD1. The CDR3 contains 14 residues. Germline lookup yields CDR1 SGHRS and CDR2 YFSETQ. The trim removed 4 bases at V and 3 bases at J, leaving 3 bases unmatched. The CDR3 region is CASSLGQYTGELFF. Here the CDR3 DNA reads TGCGCCAGCAGCCTGGGACAGTACACCGGGGAGCTGTTTTTT.

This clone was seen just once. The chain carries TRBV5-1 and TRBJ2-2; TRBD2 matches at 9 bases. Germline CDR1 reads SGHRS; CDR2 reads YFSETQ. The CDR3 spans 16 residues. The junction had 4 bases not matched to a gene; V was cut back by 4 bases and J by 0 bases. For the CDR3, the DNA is TGCGCCAGCAGCCCCCCTAGCGGGGCGAACACCGGGGAGCTGTTTTTT. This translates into CASSPPSGANTGELFF.

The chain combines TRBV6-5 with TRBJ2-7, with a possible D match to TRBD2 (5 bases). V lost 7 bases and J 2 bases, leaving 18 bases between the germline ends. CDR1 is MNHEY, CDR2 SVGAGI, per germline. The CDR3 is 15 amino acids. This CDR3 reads CASKPYGSGTYEQYF. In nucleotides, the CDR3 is TGTGCCAGCAAACCCTATGGGAGTGGCACCTACGAGCAGTACTTC.

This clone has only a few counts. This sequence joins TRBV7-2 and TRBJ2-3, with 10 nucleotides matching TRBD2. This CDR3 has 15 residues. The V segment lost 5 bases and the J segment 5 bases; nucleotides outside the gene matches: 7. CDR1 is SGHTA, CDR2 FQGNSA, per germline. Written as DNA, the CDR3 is TGTGCCAGCAGCCCTAGCGGGGGAGCTGGAGATACGCAGTATTTT. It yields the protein CASSPSGGAGDTQYF.

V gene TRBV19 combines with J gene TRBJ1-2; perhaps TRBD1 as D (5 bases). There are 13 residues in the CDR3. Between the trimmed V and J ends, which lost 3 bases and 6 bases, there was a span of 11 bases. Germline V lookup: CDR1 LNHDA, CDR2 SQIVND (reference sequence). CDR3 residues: CASSIRTFNGYTF. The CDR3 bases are TGTGCCAGTAGTATTCGGACATTTAATGGCTACACCTTC.

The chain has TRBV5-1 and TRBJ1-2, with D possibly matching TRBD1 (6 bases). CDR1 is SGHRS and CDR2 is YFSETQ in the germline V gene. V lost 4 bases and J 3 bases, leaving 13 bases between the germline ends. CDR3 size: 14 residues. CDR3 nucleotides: TGCGCCAGCAGCGTCGGACAGTCCGACTATGGCTACACCTTC. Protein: CASSVGQSDYGYTF.

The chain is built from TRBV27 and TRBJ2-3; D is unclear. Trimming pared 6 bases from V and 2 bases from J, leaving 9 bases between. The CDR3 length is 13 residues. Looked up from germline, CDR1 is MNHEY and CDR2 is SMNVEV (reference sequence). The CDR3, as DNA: TGTGCCAGCAGCTATTTTGACACAGATACGCAGTATTTT. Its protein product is CASSYFDTDTQYF.

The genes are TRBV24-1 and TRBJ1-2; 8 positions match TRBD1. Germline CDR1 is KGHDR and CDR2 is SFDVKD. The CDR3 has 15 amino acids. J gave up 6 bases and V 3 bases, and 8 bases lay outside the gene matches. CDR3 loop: CATSDPRTGWDGYTF. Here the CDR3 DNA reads TGTGCCACCAGTGATCCCCGGACAGGGTGGGATGGCTACACCTTC.

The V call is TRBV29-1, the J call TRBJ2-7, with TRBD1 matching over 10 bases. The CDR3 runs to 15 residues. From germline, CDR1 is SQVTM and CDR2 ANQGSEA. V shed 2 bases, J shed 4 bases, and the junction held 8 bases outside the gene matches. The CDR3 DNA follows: TGCAGCGTTGAACGTGGGGGACAGGGGTGGTACGAGCAGTACTTC. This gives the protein CSVERGGQGWYEQYF.

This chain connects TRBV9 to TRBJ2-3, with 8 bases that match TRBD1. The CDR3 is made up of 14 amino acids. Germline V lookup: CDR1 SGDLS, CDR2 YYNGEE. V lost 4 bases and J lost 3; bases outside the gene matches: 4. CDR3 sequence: CASSPRTGTDTQYF. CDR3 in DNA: TGTGCCAGCAGCCCCCGGACAGGGACAGATACGCAGTATTTT.

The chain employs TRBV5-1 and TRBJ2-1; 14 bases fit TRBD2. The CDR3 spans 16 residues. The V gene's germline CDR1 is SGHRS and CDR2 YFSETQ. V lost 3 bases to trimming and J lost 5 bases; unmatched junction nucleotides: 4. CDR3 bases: TGCGCCAGCAGCTACCCGGGACTAGCGGGAGACAATGAGCAGTTCTTC. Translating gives CASSYPGLAGDNEQFF.

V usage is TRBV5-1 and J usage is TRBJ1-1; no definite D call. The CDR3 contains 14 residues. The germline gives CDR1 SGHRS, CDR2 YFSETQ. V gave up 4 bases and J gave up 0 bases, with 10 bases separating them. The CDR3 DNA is TGCGCCAGCAGCCCCGCAGTGATGAACACTGAAGCTTTCTTT. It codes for CASSPAVMNTEAFF.

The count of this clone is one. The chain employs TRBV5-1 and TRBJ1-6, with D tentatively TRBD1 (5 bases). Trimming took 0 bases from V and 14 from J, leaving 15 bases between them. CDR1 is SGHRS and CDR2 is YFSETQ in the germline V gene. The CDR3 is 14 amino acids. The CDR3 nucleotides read TGCGCCAGCAGCTTGGGGGGGGATCCTCCGACCCTCCACTTT. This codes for CASSLGGDPPTLHF.

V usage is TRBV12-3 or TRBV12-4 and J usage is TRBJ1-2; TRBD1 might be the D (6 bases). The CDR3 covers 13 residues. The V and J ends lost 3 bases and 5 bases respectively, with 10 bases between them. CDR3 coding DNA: TGTGCCAGCAGTTTGGGGACACGGTATGGCTACACCTTC. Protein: CASSLGTRYGYTF.

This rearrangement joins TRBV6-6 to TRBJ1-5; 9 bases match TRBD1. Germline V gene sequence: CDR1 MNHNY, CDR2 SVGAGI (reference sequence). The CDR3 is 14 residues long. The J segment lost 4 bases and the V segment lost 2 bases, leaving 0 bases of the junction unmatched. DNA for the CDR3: TGTGCCAGCAGTTACGGACAGGGGAATCAGCCCCAGCATTTT. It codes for CASSYGQGNQPQHF.

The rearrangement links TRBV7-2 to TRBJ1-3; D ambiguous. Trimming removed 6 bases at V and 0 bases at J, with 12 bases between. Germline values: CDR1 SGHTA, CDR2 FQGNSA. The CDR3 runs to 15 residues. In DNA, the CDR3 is TGTGCCAGCAGTACGTCCGGGTTCTCTGGAAACACCATATATTTT. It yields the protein CASSTSGFSGNTIYF.

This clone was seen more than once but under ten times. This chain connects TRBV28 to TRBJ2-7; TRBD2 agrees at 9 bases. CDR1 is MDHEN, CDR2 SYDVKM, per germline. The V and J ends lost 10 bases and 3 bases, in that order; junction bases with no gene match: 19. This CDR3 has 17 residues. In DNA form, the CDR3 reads TGTGCCAACAATTCCACTCGCGGGGGGGCCTCTGTCTACGAGCAGTACTTC. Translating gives CANNSTRGGASVYEQYF.

Here the CDR3 DNA reads TGTGCCAGCAGTTTCCCGACAGTTAGCAATCAGCCCCAGCATTTT. Translated, it gives CASSFPTVSNQPQHF. The gene calls are TRBV6-5 and TRBJ1-5; D may be TRBD1 (5 bases). This CDR3 comprises 15 residues. V lost 4 bases and J 0 bases, leaving 10 bases between the germline ends. Germline V gene data show CDR1 as MNHEY and CDR2 as SVGAGI.